This T cell receptor (beta chain) is drawn from a study of T cell changes during pregnancy in multiple sclerosis. CDR1 and CDR2 from the germline V gene are MNHEY and SVGAGI. The CDR3 has 14 residues. V was clipped by 7 bases and J by 6 bases, with 15 bases between them. Produced via immunoSEQ multiplex PCR; TCRdb's table is partial and in-frame only. The sample lists roughly 86,000 clones; over 80% were seen once. Specimen: peripheral blood, collected in the first trimester of pregnancy. V usage is TRBV6-5 and J usage is TRBJ2-2; D uncertain. This TCR was sampled from a female donor with multiple sclerosis, enrolled in a pregnancy study. The CDR3 is CASTHLPRAGELFF. CDR3 nucleotides: TGTGCCAGCACCCACCTTCCGAGAGCCGGGGAGCTGTTTTTT.